These 26 T cell receptor beta chains were sequenced from one sample in a study of control samples from healthy donors and cancer patients. Produced via immunoSEQ multiplex PCR; TCRdb's table is partial and in-frame only. Of about 61,000 clones in the sample, around 90% were seen once. Sequences were obtained from PBMCs. These TCRs come from a man aged 55 to 70 with colorectal cancer.

This clone was seen only once. The gene calls are TRBV4-1 and TRBJ1-3; no definite D call. The CDR3 has 16 residues. With 1 base removed from V and 0 bases from J, the gap between germline ends came to 10 bases. Germline V gene lookup returns CDR1 MGHRA and CDR2 YSYEKL. The CDR3 DNA follows: TGCGCCAGCAGCCAAGTCGAGGATTCCTCTGGAAACACCATATATTTT. Protein sequence: CASSQVEDSSGNTIYF.

The rearrangement links TRBV7-9 to TRBJ1-1; D not resolved. CDR1 and CDR2 (germline): SEHNR, FQNEAQ (reference sequence). Trimming cost V 3 bases and J 1 base, with 3 bases left between them. This CDR3 has 12 residues. The CDR3 nucleotides are TGTGCCAGCAGCTTTGGGAACACTGAAGCTTTCTTT. Amino acids: CASSFGNTEAFF. The entire variable domain, with the rest obtained from reference TRBV7-9 and TRBJ1-1, is as follows: DTGVSQNPRHKITKRGQNVTFRCDPISEHNRLYWYRQTLGQGPEFLTYFQNEAQLEKSRLLSDRFSAERPKGSFSTLEIQRTEQGDSAMYLCASSFGNTEAFFGQGTRLTVV.

This clone was picked up one time. This chain connects TRBV2 to TRBJ1-3; D gene unclear. This CDR3 is built from 15 residues. CDR1 is SNHLY, CDR2 FYNNEI, per germline. V lost 6 bases, J lost 0 bases, and 12 bases lay in between. The CDR3 protein is CASSLSGDSGNTIYF. CDR3 coding DNA: TGTGCCAGCAGCCTCAGTGGGGACTCTGGAAACACCATATATTTT. The full variable domain, completed using reference TRBV2 and TRBJ1-3, is EPEVTQTPSHQVTQMGQEVILRCVPISNHLYFYWYRQILGQKVEFLVSFYNNEISEKSEIFDDQFSVERPDGSNFTLKIRSTKLEDSAMYFCASSLSGDSGNTIYFGEGSWLTVV.

The V call is TRBV21-1, the J call TRBJ2-7; TRBD1, the D gene given by the table, was not confirmed from the DNA. TRBV21-1 has pseudogene status. The CDR3 spans 15 residues. The chain's CDR3 is CASREFPGQGSKQYF. CDR3 nucleotide sequence: TGTGCCAGCAGGGAATTCCCGGGACAGGGGAGTAAGCAGTACTTC.

By sample share, this clone is medium-sized. The chain links TRBV27 to TRBJ2-1, with D perhaps given as TRBD1 or TRBD2 (5 bases each). CDR3 length equals 15 residues. V lost 5 bases and J 3 bases, leaving 14 bases between the germline ends. Germline CDR1 MNHEY, CDR2 SMNVEV (reference sequence). CDR3 sequence reads: CASSEPRDHYNEQFF. CDR3 DNA: TGTGCCAGCAGTGAACCCCGGGACCACTACAATGAGCAGTTCTTC.

As for this clone: Other DNA sequences of this sample code for an identical CDR3. The chain is built from TRBV7-9 and TRBJ1-1; D remains ambiguous. The ends were cut back, 5 bases at V and 0 bases at J, with 1 base in the middle. This CDR3 has 11 residues. The germline V gene encodes CDR1 SEHNR and CDR2 FQNEAQ (reference sequence). CDR3 nucleotides: TGTGCCAGCAGCCTGAACACTGAAGCTTTCTTT. Translating gives CASSLNTEAFF.

This clone came up a few times. The chain uses TRBV4-1 and TRBJ1-1; 10 bases are a match to TRBD1. The V segment lost 4 bases and the J segment 3 bases; nucleotides outside the gene matches: 11. This CDR3 contains 17 residues. CDR1 and CDR2 (germline): MGHRA, YSYEKL. This CDR3 reads CASSLEPRQGAHTEAFF. The DNA for the CDR3 is TGCGCCAGCAGCCTCGAACCCCGACAGGGGGCGCACACTGAAGCTTTCTTT.

The gene calls are TRBV14 and TRBJ1-6, with TRBD1 as a possible D gene (6 bases). The V end lost 2 bases, the J end lost 9 bases, and 20 bases lay between the germline ends. The CDR3 sequence is 17 residues long. Germline V gives CDR1 SGHDN, CDR2 FVKESK. DNA for the CDR3: TGTGCCAGCAGCCAACACCGGAGCGGACAGTGGTTTTCACCCCTCCACTTT. Translated: CASSQHRSGQWFSPLHF.

V is TRBV24-1 and J is TRBJ2-2; D tentatively reads TRBD1 or TRBD2 (5 bases each). Germline lookup yields CDR1 KGHDR and CDR2 SFDVKD. The V gene lost 3 bases and the J gene lost 8 bases, with 9 bases spanning the gap. The CDR3 runs 13 residues. DNA for the CDR3: TGTGCCACCAGTGATAGGGGACCGGGGGAGCTGTTTTTT. It codes for CATSDRGPGELFF.

CDR3 sequence: CASSLRLNRGRSYEQYF. In DNA form, the CDR3 reads TGTGCCAGCAGTCTCCGACTCAACAGGGGCAGGTCCTACGAGCAGTACTTC. The genes are TRBV6-2 or TRBV6-3 and TRBJ2-7; 7 bases agree with TRBD1. Germline assignment: CDR1 MNHEY and CDR2 SVGEGT. CDR3 size: 17 residues. V lost 5 bases and J lost 1; bases outside the gene matches: 14.

The chain couples TRBV9 to TRBJ2-5; TRBD2 matches 13 bases. The V segment lost 0 bases and the J segment 5 bases; nucleotides outside the gene matches: 7. The CDR3 runs 17 residues. Germline CDR1 is SGDLS and CDR2 is YYNGEE. DNA for the CDR3: TGTGCCAGCAGCGTAGGGACTAGCGGGGGCCGGGGGGAGACCCAGTACTTC. Translated: CASSVGTSGGRGETQYF.

This clone is a singleton in its sample. The CDR3, as DNA: TGTGCCAGCAGTCGACAGGGAGGGGATGAAAAACTGTTTTTT. The encoded protein is CASSRQGGDEKLFF. The chain combines TRBV6-6 with TRBJ1-4; 7 positions agree with TRBD1. Germline V gene data show CDR1 as MNHNY and CDR2 as SVGAGI (reference sequence). This CDR3 is 14 amino acids long. V lost 5 bases to trimming and J lost 6 bases; unmatched junction nucleotides: 6.

This clone was seen only once. The V and J genes are TRBV7-9 and TRBJ2-3, with 13 bases lining up with TRBD2. This CDR3 spans 16 amino acids. Per the germline V gene, CDR1 is SEHNR and CDR2 is FQNEAQ (reference sequence). Trimming at V came to 5 bases and at J to 2 bases, leaving 4 bases not matched to a gene. The CDR3 bases are TGTGCCAGCAGCCCTGGACTAGCGGGGGTCACAGATACGCAGTATTTT. Its protein is CASSPGLAGVTDTQYF.

The V and J genes are TRBV5-1 and TRBJ1-3; D is uncertain. Trimming cost V 0 bases and J 1 base, with 11 bases left between them. This CDR3 contains 16 residues. CDR1 and CDR2 (germline): SGHRS, YFSETQ. The CDR3 DNA follows: TGCGCCAGCAGCTTGGACGGGGATCGTTCTGGAAACACCATATATTTT. The encoded protein is CASSLDGDRSGNTIYF.

This chain uses TRBV7-9 with TRBJ1-3, with unresolved D. The CDR3 is 14 residues long. Germline CDR1 SEHNR, CDR2 FQNEAQ (reference sequence). V was cut by 1 base and J by 2 bases, with 6 bases left in between. The CDR3 region has the DNA TGTGCCAGCAGCTTAGGGGGAGCTGGAAACACCATATATTTT. It translates to CASSLGGAGNTIYF.

The chain carries TRBV4-2 and TRBJ2-2; TRBD2 matches 14 bases. Germline V gene lookup returns CDR1 LGHNA and CDR2 YNFKEQ. The CDR3 runs 19 residues. V trimming: 2 bases; J trimming: 1 base; junction bases outside the gene matches: 6. Written as DNA, the CDR3 is TGTGCCAGCAGCCAACCGACTAGCGGGGGGGCCCTGAACACCGGGGAGCTGTTTTTT. It specifies CASSQPTSGGALNTGELFF.

The V call is TRBV3-1 (or the pseudogene TRBV3-2), the J call TRBJ2-7; D is perhaps TRBD1 (5 bases). This CDR3 region has 13 residues. The germline V gene has CDR1 LGHDT and CDR2 YNNKEL (reference sequence). Trimming shortened V by 0 bases and J by 2 bases, and 5 bases separated the two germline ends. This chain's CDR3 is CASSQDRAYEQYF. The CDR3 bases are TGTGCCAGCAGCCAAGACAGGGCCTACGAGCAGTACTTC.

V gene TRBV2 combines with J gene TRBJ1-1; the D is unclear. V was shortened by 2 bases and J by 0 bases, with 7 bases between the two germline ends. The CDR3 length is 14 residues. In germline, CDR1 is SNHLY, CDR2 FYNNEI. Here the CDR3 reads CASSEWVMNTEAFF. CDR3 coding DNA: TGTGCCAGCAGTGAATGGGTCATGAACACTGAAGCTTTCTTT.

The chain recombines TRBV29-1 with TRBJ1-1; 7 bases line up with TRBD1. The CDR3 contains 15 residues. Looked up from germline, CDR1 is SQVTM and CDR2 is ANQGSEA. J lost 1 base, V lost 6 bases, and 11 bases had no gene match. The CDR3: CSVAGGQTKNTEAFF. The DNA for the CDR3 is TGCAGCGTCGCCGGGGGACAGACCAAGAACACTGAAGCTTTCTTT.

This chain connects TRBV5-4 to TRBJ2-7; a possible D gene is TRBD1 (6 bases). Germline CDR1 and CDR2: SGHNT and YYREEE (reference sequence). V gave up 4 bases and J gave up 0 bases, with 17 bases separating them. The CDR3 runs 16 residues. CDR3 nucleotide sequence: TGTGCCAGCAGCGTCCAGGGGCGACTTAGCTCCTACGAGCAGTACTTC. Translated, it gives CASSVQGRLSSYEQYF.

V is TRBV10-1 and J is TRBJ2-5; 9 bases agree with TRBD2. The ends lost 7 bases at V and 6 bases at J; junction bases unmatched: 18. This CDR3 contains 17 residues. Per the germline V gene, CDR1 is WNHNN and CDR2 is SYGVQD (reference sequence). The CDR3 sequence is CASNFKGLAGAAQTQYF. The CDR3 bases are TGCGCCAGCAACTTTAAGGGACTAGCTGGGGCGGCCCAGACCCAGTACTTC.

The rearrangement joins TRBV2 to TRBJ2-3; no clear D. The length of the CDR3 is 13 residues. The V and J ends lost 3 bases and 4 bases respectively, with 8 bases between them. Germline values: CDR1 SNHLY, CDR2 FYNNEI. CDR3 in amino acids: CASSEEMADTQYF. The CDR3 DNA follows: TGTGCCAGCAGTGAGGAGATGGCAGATACGCAGTATTTT. The full variable domain, with the rest looked up from reference TRBV2 and TRBJ2-3, is EPEVTQTPSHQVTQMGQEVILRCVPISNHLYFYWYRQILGQKVEFLVSFYNNEISEKSEIFDDQFSVERPDGSNFTLKIRSTKLEDSAMYFCASSEEMADTQYFGPGTRLTVL.

The rearrangement joins TRBV7-9 to TRBJ2-5, with D maybe TRBD1 (6 bases). CDR1 and CDR2 (germline): SEHNR, FQNEAQ (reference sequence). Trimming shortened V by 4 bases and J by 4 bases, and 16 bases separated the two germline ends. The CDR3 length is 15 residues. In DNA form, the CDR3 reads TGTGCCAGCAGCTCAGGGGTGGGGGAACGAGAGACCCAGTACTTC. Encoded protein: CASSSGVGERETQYF.

This chain connects TRBV7-6 to TRBJ2-7; possibly TRBD1 or TRBD2 for D (5 bases each). CDR3 size: 15 residues. V lost 5 bases and J lost 6, with 20 bases in between. From germline, CDR1 is SGHVS and CDR2 FNYEAQ. CDR3 loop: CASSPIWGMQGEQYF. CDR3 coding DNA: TGTGCCAGCAGCCCCATTTGGGGGATGCAAGGCGAGCAGTACTTC.

The rearrangement links TRBV5-6 to TRBJ2-5; D may match TRBD1 or TRBD2 (5 bases each). The CDR3 loop spans 13 amino acids. In germline, CDR1 is SGHDT, CDR2 YYEEEE. V was pared by 4 bases and J by 2 bases, with 9 bases between. Here the CDR3 DNA reads TGTGCCAGCAGCCGGGGACGGCAAGAGACCCAGTACTTC. As protein: CASSRGRQETQYF.

The chain recombines TRBV14 with TRBJ2-7; D uncertain. The CDR3 extends over 12 amino acids. Germline assignment: CDR1 SGHDN and CDR2 FVKESK. V dropped 6 bases and J dropped 6 bases, with 12 bases sitting between them. CDR3 sequence (DNA): TGTGCCAGCAGTCAACTGCGTCGCGAGCAGTACTTC. This sequence encodes CASSQLRREQYF.